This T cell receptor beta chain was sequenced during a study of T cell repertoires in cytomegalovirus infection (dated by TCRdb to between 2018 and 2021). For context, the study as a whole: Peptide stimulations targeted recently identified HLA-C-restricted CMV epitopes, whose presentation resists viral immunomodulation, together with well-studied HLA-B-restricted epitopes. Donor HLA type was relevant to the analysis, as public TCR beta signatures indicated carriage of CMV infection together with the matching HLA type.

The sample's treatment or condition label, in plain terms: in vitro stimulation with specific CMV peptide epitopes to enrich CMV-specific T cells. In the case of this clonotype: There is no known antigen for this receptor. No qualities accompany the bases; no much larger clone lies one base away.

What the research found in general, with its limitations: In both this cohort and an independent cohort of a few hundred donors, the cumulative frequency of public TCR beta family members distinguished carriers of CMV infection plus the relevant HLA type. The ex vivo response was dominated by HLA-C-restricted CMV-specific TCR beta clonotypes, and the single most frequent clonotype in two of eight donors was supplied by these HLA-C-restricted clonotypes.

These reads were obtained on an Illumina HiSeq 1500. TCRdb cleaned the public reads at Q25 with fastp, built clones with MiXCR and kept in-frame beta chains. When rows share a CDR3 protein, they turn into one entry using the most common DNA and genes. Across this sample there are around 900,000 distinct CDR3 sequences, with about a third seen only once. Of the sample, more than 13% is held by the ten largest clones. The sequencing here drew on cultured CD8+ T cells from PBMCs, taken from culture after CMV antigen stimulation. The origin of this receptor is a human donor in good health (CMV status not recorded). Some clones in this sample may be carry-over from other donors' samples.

The DNA sequence follows: TGTGCCAGCAGTTTTTATGGGGACAGGGAAGAAGAAGCTTTCTTT. Its translation reads: CASSFYGDREEEAFF. The receptor chain draws on TRBV27 and TRBJ1-1; 9 middle bases align to TRBD1. CDR1 and CDR2 were assigned from the germline V gene (reference sequence) as MNHEY and SMNVEV. The CDR3 runs 15 amino acids, cysteine and phenylalanine included. The read is trimmed to its CDR3 DNA, 45 bases read in frame from base 1. V trim: 3 bases; J trim: 8 bases; unmatched bases: 10.